These T cell receptor beta chains were read from a single sample in a study of T cell responses to AZD1222 COVID-19 vaccine. Measured with immunoSEQ multiplex PCR; TCRdb has only the in-frame clones, and not every one. The table has 130,000 to 150,000 clones, just over 90% seen once. The source was peripheral blood, collected on day 0 of AZD1222 vaccination. The receptors stem from an adult in good health. The CDR3 runs from the conserved cysteine through the conserved F or W. D genes are given only for firm matches. The size of a clone is reported for some rows only, either as once, few or many, or as a class for expanded clones.

d_call | j_call | clone_size | v_call | cdr3_length | cdr3_aa | cdr3_nt
NA | TRBJ1-6 | NA | TRBV1 | 19 | CTSSQARGDGGRPNSPLHF | TGCACCAGCAGCCAGGCTAGGGGGGACGGAGGGAGACCTAATTCACCCCTCCACTTT
TRBD2 | TRBJ2-5 | NA | TRBV5-1 | 17 | CASSIGTSGAPQETQYF | TGCGCCAGCAGCATCGGGACTAGCGGGGCCCCTCAAGAGACCCAGTACTTC
NA | TRBJ2-2 | NA | TRBV19 | 13 | CASIRRGTGELFF | TGTGCCAGTATCCGAAGGGGGACCGGGGAGCTGTTTTTT
NA | TRBJ2-5 | NA | TRBV5-4 | 13 | CASSFHNQETQYF | TGTGCCAGCAGCTTTCACAACCAAGAGACCCAGTACTTC
NA | TRBJ2-7 | NA | TRBV11-3 | 13 | CASSLVEGFEQYF | TGTGCCAGCAGCTTAGTAGAGGGGTTCGAGCAGTACTTC
TRBD1 | TRBJ1-5 | NA | TRBV19 | 15 | CASSTGMTGRQPQHF | TGTGCCAGTAGTACTGGGATGACAGGGCGACAGCCCCAGCATTTT
NA | TRBJ2-5 | NA | TRBV12-3/TRBV12-4 | 13 | CASSSLVQETQYF | TGTGCCAGCAGTTCCCTGGTTCAAGAGACCCAGTACTTC
NA | TRBJ2-1 | few | TRBV15 | 14 | CATSSNSPSDEQFF | TGTGCCACCAGCAGTAACTCACCCTCGGATGAGCAGTTCTTC
NA | TRBJ2-3 | NA | TRBV2 | 15 | CASRTLGAHTDTQYF | TGTGCCAGCAGGACACTGGGTGCACACACAGATACGCAGTATTTT
TRBD1 | TRBJ1-5 | NA | TRBV7-9 | 16 | CASSSQGGSGNQPQHF | TGTGCCAGCAGCTCCCAGGGGGGGAGTGGCAATCAGCCCCAGCATTTT